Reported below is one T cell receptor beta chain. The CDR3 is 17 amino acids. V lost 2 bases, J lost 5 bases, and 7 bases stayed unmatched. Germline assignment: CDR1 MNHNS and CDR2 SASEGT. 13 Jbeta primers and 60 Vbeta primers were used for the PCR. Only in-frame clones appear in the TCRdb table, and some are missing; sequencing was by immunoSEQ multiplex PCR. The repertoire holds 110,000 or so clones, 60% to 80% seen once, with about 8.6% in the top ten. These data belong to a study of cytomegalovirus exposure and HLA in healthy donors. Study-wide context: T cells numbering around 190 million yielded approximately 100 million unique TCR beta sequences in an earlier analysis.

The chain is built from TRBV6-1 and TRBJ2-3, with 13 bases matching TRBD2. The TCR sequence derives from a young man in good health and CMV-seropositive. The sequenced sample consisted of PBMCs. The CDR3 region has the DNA TGTGCCAGCAGTGAATTTTGGACTAGCGGGGGAAGAGATACGCAGTATTTT. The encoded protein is CASSEFWTSGGRDTQYF.